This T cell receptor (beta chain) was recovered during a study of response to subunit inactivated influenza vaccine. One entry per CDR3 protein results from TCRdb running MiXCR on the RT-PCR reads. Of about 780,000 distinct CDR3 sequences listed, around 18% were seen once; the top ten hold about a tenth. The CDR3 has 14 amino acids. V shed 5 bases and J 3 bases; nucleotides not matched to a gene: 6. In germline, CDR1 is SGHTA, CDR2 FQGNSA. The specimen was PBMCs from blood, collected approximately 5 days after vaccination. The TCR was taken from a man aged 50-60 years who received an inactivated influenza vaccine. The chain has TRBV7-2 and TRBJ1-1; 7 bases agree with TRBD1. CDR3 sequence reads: CASSMRGRYTEAFF. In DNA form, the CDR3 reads TGTGCCAGCAGCATGAGGGGGCGTTACACTGAAGCTTTCTTT.